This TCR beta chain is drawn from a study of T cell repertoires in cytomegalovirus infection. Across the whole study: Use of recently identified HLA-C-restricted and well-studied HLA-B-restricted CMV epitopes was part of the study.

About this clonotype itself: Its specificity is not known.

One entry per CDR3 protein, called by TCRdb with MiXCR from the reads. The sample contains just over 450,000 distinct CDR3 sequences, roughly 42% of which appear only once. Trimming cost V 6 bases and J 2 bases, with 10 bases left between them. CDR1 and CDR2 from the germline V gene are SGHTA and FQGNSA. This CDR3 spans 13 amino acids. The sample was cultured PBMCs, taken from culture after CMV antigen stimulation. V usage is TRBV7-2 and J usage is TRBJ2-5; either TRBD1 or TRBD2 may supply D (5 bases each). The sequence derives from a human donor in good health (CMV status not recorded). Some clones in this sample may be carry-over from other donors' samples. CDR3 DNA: TGTGCCAGCAGTCGGGACGGACAAGAGACCCAGTACTTC. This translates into CASSRDGQETQYF. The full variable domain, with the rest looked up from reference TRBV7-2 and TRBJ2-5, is GAGVSQSPSNKVTEKGKDVELRCDPISGHTALYWYRQSLGQGLEFLIYFQGNSAPDKSGLPSDRFSAERTGGSVSTLTIQRTQQEDSAVYLCASSRDGQETQYFGPGTRLLVL.